Listed below are T cell receptor beta chains from one sample, sequenced in a study of CD8 T cells in Susac syndrome. TCRdb reanalysed the immunoSEQ multiplex PCR reads using MiXCR and keeps one entry per CDR3 protein. Of about 140,000 distinct CDR3 sequences listed, more than 90% were seen once; the top ten hold approximately 0.08%. Sequences were obtained from CD4+ T cells from PBMCs. All receptors come from a human donor with Susac syndrome. The conserved cysteine and the conserved F or W are not part of the CDR3 here. Fields, in order: clone size, J gene, V gene, CDR3 protein. The size of a clone is reported for some rows only, either as once, few or many, or as a class for expanded clones.

>NA|TRBJ1-2|TRBV28
ASSSSSYGYT
>NA|TRBJ2-3|TRBV12-3/TRBV12-4
ASSLIAPDTQY
>NA|TRBJ2-7|TRBV4-1
ASSQGTGASSYEQY
>once|TRBJ1-1|TRBV18
ASSPKPQGAF
>NA|TRBJ2-5|TRBV6-6
ASSYGTVQETQY
>NA|TRBJ1-2|TRBV20-1
SARDRGAIYGYT
>NA|TRBJ1-2|TRBV15
ATSRGGGRNYGYT
>NA|TRBJ2-7|TRBV5-1
ASGQTGDYEQY
>NA|TRBJ2-1|TRBV12-3/TRBV12-4
ASSLGLGLGDIYNEQF
>NA|TRBJ2-5|TRBV29-1
SVENRRRSIQETQY
>NA|TRBJ2-3|TRBV5-5
ASRPGNFADTQY
>NA|TRBJ2-1|TRBV29-1
SVPGTSDRDGYNEQF
>NA|TRBJ1-4|TRBV20-1
SAGERPGSVKLF
>NA|TRBJ1-5|TRBV27
ASRETGDRRSQPQH
>once|TRBJ1-1|TRBV5-1
ASSRDRAPDTEAF
>NA|TRBJ1-2|TRBV14
ASSRGTPSNYGYT
>NA|TRBJ1-5|TRBV28
ASSPPTGESQPQH
>NA|TRBJ1-2|TRBV3-1
ASSQVNGEGYT
>NA|TRBJ2-3|TRBV20-1
SVVGRTDTQY
>NA|TRBJ2-7|TRBV29-1
SVSTGRIGYEQY
>NA|TRBJ2-7|TRBV29-1
SARPGTGTYEQY
>NA|TRBJ1-5|TRBV18
ASSPKGGNQPQH
>NA|TRBJ1-1|TRBV20-1
SARVQAKAF
>NA|TRBJ1-5|TRBV6-6
ASINGGFSNQPQH
>once|TRBJ1-1|TRBV5-1
ASSSFQGRQAEAF
>NA|TRBJ2-7|TRBV28
ASSLGRVTGIEQY
>NA|TRBJ2-5|TRBV18
ASGRRDKETQY
>NA|TRBJ2-5|TRBV7-2
ASSRGHRGLETQY
>NA|TRBJ1-6|TRBV1
TSSQDEVELPNSPLH
>NA|TRBJ2-2|TRBV12-3/TRBV12-4
ASSWSIVGRAGELF
>NA|TRBJ1-2|TRBV25-1
ASSAADREGGYT
>once|TRBJ1-5|TRBV2
ASSAEGGGQPQH
>once|TRBJ2-1|TRBV6-2/TRBV6-3
ASIEQGIGEQF
>NA|TRBJ2-3|TRBV7-2
ASSFPGLLTDTQY
>NA|TRBJ1-1|TRBV28
ATCRGTGLNTEAF
>few|TRBJ2-1|TRBV2
ASRGTSGYNEQF
>NA|TRBJ2-5|TRBV15
ATGRRPGETQY
>NA|TRBJ1-1|TRBV7-8
ASSFPRDREGNTEAF
>NA|TRBJ2-1|TRBV20-1
SASSGGAGNEQF
>NA|TRBJ2-6|TRBV6-4
ASSREPSGSFGANVLT
>once|TRBJ2-1|TRBV3-1
ASSPLGGRAEQF
>NA|TRBJ2-7|TRBV3-1
ASSQGASGGYEQY
>NA|TRBJ1-2|TRBV25-1
ASSEVALGPVRYT
>NA|TRBJ2-7|TRBV23-1
ASSLQERPY
>NA|TRBJ2-3|TRBV20-1
SARAPGTSPDTQY
>NA|TRBJ2-5|TRBV5-6
ASSRRLAGLETQY
>NA|TRBJ2-7|TRBV12-3/TRBV12-4
ASSLRGSPREQY
>once|TRBJ2-2|TRBV5-1
ASSLANRDTGELF
>NA|TRBJ2-5|TRBV7-3
ASSLTGGLQETQY